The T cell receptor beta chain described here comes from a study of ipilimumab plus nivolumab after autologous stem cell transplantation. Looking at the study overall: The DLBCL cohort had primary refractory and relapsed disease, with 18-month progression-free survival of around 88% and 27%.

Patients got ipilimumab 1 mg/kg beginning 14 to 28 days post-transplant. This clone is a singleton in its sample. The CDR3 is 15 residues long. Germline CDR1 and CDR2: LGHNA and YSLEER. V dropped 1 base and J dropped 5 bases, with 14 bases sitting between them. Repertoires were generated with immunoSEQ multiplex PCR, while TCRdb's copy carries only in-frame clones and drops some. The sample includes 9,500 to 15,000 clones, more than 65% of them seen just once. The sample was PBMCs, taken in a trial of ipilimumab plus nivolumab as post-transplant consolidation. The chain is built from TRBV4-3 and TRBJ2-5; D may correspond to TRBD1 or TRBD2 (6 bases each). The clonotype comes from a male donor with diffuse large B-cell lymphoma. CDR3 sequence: CASSQGGALHETQYF. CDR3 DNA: TGCGCCAGCAGCCAAGGGGGGGCCCTCCACGAGACCCAGTACTTC.